This T cell receptor (beta chain) is from a study of blood T cell repertoires in COVID-19 (dated by TCRdb to about 2020). Background on the whole study: Samples from collaborators originated in the United States, Italy and Spain and spanned both the acute and convalescent phases of COVID-19. Nearly every sample came with metadata listing a de-identified subject ID, COVID-19 status, age in years and sex. A freely available public database, intended as a resource for researchers studying the immune response to SARS-CoV-2, is where the repertoires were released. The samples were drawn from the first 160 participants of the ongoing ImmuneRACE study and from 1,254 subjects provided by 6 global collaborators. Where available, HLA class I and class II types were obtained from metadata supplied by the sample provider rather than from assay-based typing. The dataset comprised deeply sampled blood TCRbeta repertoires from subjects exposed to, actively infected with, or recovered from COVID-19. The material from the prospective study consisted of cDNA or gDNA derived from T cells, B-cell-depleted T cells, or PBMCs. What the research found in general, with its limitations: The quantity of clinical and demographic metadata differed by source and by participant and was supplied without curation.

A distance of 19 bases separates the germline ends of V and J, which lose 6 bases and 0 bases respectively. CDR1 WNHNN and CDR2 SYGVQD were looked up in the germline V gene (reference sequence). The CDR3 spans 17 residues, from the cysteine through the phenylalanine. The read is trimmed to its CDR3 DNA, 51 bases read in frame from base 1. In regard to this clone: This receptor's antigen is unknown. Base-call qualities are not available, and no considerably larger clone is one nucleotide away.

TCRbeta CDR3 regions were amplified from genomic DNA using the immunoSEQ Assay, a bias-controlled multiplex PCR. Per the original workflow: Nucleated cell counts per sample were estimated from amplification of reference gene primers within the assay. Sequence reads were collapsed and filtered to measure the absolute abundance of every unique TCRbeta CDR3 rearrangement. For each sample, productive Simpson clonality was calculated as the square root of Simpson's diversity index across productive rearrangements. TCRdb stores this immuneACCESS table with in-frame sequences only. Part of the clones is absent; in the studies checked, under half of the shortfall reflects unresolved V genes, and no reason is known for the rest. V and J calls and clone size are copied from that table; D and trimming were computed from the DNA. For this sample the table gives 200,000 to 250,000 clones, of which around four fifths were detected only once. Jointly, the top ten make up 5% to 6.5% of the sample.

Samples from volunteer blood donors who had recovered from COVID-19 were contributed by a second Seattle source. Each collaborating institution followed its own protocols to collect whole blood in K2EDTA tubes. Collaborator samples were shipped for TCRbeta analysis as frozen whole blood, isolated PBMCs, or DNA extracted from either sample type. The clonotype was recovered from a woman aged 60-70 years who had recovered from COVID-19. The sample comprised peripheral blood. The rearrangement joined TRBV10-1 to TRBJ2-3; 5 matching bases give a weak D call of TRBD2. The sequence in DNA is TGCGCCAGCAGCCACCGGGATTCCGATTTTAGCACAGATACGCAGTATTTT. It translates to CASSHRDSDFSTDTQYF.